The 23 T cell receptor beta chains in this list originate from one sample, sequenced in a study of T cell changes during pregnancy in multiple sclerosis. Generated by immunoSEQ multiplex PCR, the TCRdb table keeps only in-frame clones and is missing some. The sample holds roughly 22,000 clones; more than 85% are singletons and the top ten take around 0.63%. Sequenced here: CD4+ T cells from peripheral blood mononuclear cells, sampled after pregnancy. Receptors were obtained from a female donor in good health, enrolled as a control in a pregnancy study.

For the CDR3, the DNA is TGTGCCAGCAGCTTAGCCAGGGGTGGCGTCGGCAATCAGCCCCAGCATTTT. Its protein is CASSLARGGVGNQPQHF. This sequence joins TRBV7-2 and TRBJ1-5, with D tentatively TRBD1 (6 bases). Trimming took 0 bases from V and 2 from J, leaving 14 bases between them. Germline loops: CDR1 SGHTA, CDR2 FQGNSA. The CDR3 totals 17 residues.

This rearrangement joins TRBV6-5 to TRBJ2-1; D unclear. Trimming pared 3 bases from V and 0 bases from J, leaving 9 bases between. The CDR3 spans 15 residues. Germline CDR1 MNHEY, CDR2 SVGAGI. CDR3 bases: TGTGCCAGCAGTTATTACCCTAGCTCCTACAATGAGCAGTTCTTC. Translating it yields CASSYYPSSYNEQFF.

This clone appeared a few times. The rearrangement joins TRBV5-5 to TRBJ1-2; no definite D call. CDR1 is SGHKS and CDR2 is YYEKEE in the germline V gene (reference sequence). Trimming removed 1 base at V and 2 bases at J, with 6 bases between. CDR3 size: 13 residues. This CDR3 is CASSLTENYGYTF. CDR3 DNA sequence: TGTGCCAGCAGCTTGACAGAGAACTATGGCTACACCTTC. Variable domain in full (rest from reference TRBV5-5 and TRBJ1-2): DAGVTQSPTHLIKTRGQQVTLRCSPISGHKSVSWYQQVLGQGPQFIFQYYEKEERGRGNFPDRFSARQFPNYSSELNVNALLLGDSALYLCASSLTENYGYTFGSGTRLTVV.

The chain carries TRBV28 and TRBJ1-5, with 8 bases lining up with TRBD1. CDR1 and CDR2 from the germline V gene are MDHEN and SYDVKM. V shed 3 bases, J shed 6 bases, and the junction held 7 bases outside the gene matches. The CDR3 totals 15 residues. The CDR3 DNA reads as TGTGCCAGCAGTTTGGGACAGGCGGGGCCTCAGCCCCAGCATTTT. Amino acid sequence: CASSLGQAGPQPQHF.

The V call is TRBV4-3, the J call TRBJ1-3, with 8 bases aligning to TRBD1. The CDR3 consists of 15 residues. V gave up 4 bases and J gave up 2 bases; unmatched junction bases: 4. The germline CDR1 and CDR2 sequences are LGHNA and YSLEER. DNA for the CDR3: TGCGCCAGCAGCCTAGGCAGGGGGCCTGGAAACACCATATATTTT. It is translated as CASSLGRGPGNTIYF.

A few counts support this clone. The rearrangement links TRBV30 to TRBJ1-1; 7 bases are a match to TRBD1. The germline CDR1 and CDR2 sequences are GTSNPN and SVGIG (reference sequence). This CDR3 region has 12 residues. J lost 0 bases, V lost 6 bases, and 1 base had no gene match. CDR3 in DNA: TGTGCCTGTGACAGGGTGAACACTGAAGCTTTCTTT. Its translation: CACDRVNTEAFF.

The CDR3 sequence: CASGNTGDLLYNEQFF. CDR3 DNA sequence: TGTGCCAGCGGGAACACAGGGGACCTACTATACAATGAGCAGTTCTTC. The chain uses TRBV7-9 and TRBJ2-1; TRBD1 aligns across 7 bases. CDR1 and CDR2 from the germline V gene are SEHNR and FQNEAQ (reference sequence). The trim removed 8 bases at V and 4 bases at J, leaving 14 bases unmatched. The CDR3 has 16 amino acids.

This chain uses TRBV6-1 with TRBJ2-1; no firm D call. Per the germline V gene, CDR1 is MNHNS and CDR2 is SASEGT. The CDR3 sequence is 14 residues long. The V end was cut by 8 bases, the J end by 0 bases, with 11 bases between. The CDR3 DNA reads as TGTGCCAGCTTAAGTCCCAGCTCCTACAATGAGCAGTTCTTC. It codes for CASLSPSSYNEQFF.

The gene calls are TRBV27 and TRBJ2-3, with a tentative D call TRBD2 (5 bases). Trimming took off 3 bases at V and 2 bases at J, with 12 bases between the two ends. Germline V gene sequence: CDR1 MNHEY, CDR2 SMNVEV (reference sequence). The CDR3 loop spans 15 amino acids. This chain's CDR3 is CASSLVGADTDTQYF. The CDR3 DNA reads as TGTGCCAGCAGTTTGGTGGGAGCGGACACAGATACGCAGTATTTT.

In its sample, this clone was seen once. This sequence joins TRBV2 and TRBJ1-6; unclear D gene. The germline V and J ends were trimmed by 8 bases and 10 bases, with 15 bases remaining between them. CDR1 and CDR2 (germline): SNHLY, FYNNEI. The CDR3 sequence is 13 residues long. The chain's CDR3 is CASRPNLGSPLHF. CDR3 DNA sequence: TGTGCCAGCCGCCCAAATCTGGGCTCACCCCTCCACTTT. The whole variable domain, remainder taken from reference TRBV2 and TRBJ1-6, is EPEVTQTPSHQVTQMGQEVILRCVPISNHLYFYWYRQILGQKVEFLVSFYNNEISEKSEIFDDQFSVERPDGSNFTLKIRSTKLEDSAMYFCASRPNLGSPLHFGNGTRLTVT.

CDR3 sequence (DNA): TGTGCCAGCAGCTCGGACAGGGTTTTCGGCTACACCTTC. It is translated as CASSSDRVFGYTF. This chain joins TRBV7-3 and TRBJ1-2; 8 nucleotides agree with TRBD1. Per the germline V gene, CDR1 is SGHTA and CDR2 is FQGTGA. This CDR3 is 13 amino acids long. Trimming at V came to 4 bases and at J to 8 bases, leaving 6 bases not matched to a gene.

This chain's CDR3 is CASSLRQNTGELFF. DNA for the CDR3: TGTGCCAGCAGCTTGCGACAGAACACCGGGGAGCTGTTTTTT. This chain joins TRBV7-9 and TRBJ2-2; D is unresolved. V was clipped by 3 bases and J by 1 base, with 6 bases between them. The CDR3 has 14 amino acids. Germline V gene sequence: CDR1 SEHNR, CDR2 FQNEAQ (reference sequence). The variable domain in full, completed from reference TRBV7-9 and TRBJ2-2, reads DTGVSQNPRHKITKRGQNVTFRCDPISEHNRLYWYRQTLGQGPEFLTYFQNEAQLEKSRLLSDRFSAERPKGSFSTLEIQRTEQGDSAMYLCASSLRQNTGELFFGEGSRLTVL.

This sequence joins TRBV6-5 and TRBJ1-2; D is ambiguous. Germline V CDR1 and CDR2: MNHEY, SVGAGI. CDR3 length: 13 amino acids. V was cut by 2 bases and J by 7 bases, with 11 bases left in between. The CDR3 DNA reads TGTGCCAGCAGTTACCGGTACGAGGGTGGCTACACCTTC. Its protein is CASSYRYEGGYTF.

This clone was seen a single time. This rearrangement joins TRBV7-8 to TRBJ1-1; D ambiguous. This CDR3 has 15 residues. The V and J ends lost 5 bases and 5 bases respectively, with 18 bases between them. Germline V lookup: CDR1 SGHVS, CDR2 FQNEAQ. The CDR3 region has the DNA TGTGCCAGCAGCCTGGTGGCGGGTCTCGGTACTGAAGCTTTCTTT. Amino acids: CASSLVAGLGTEAFF. Full variable domain (missing parts from reference TRBV7-8 and TRBJ1-1): GAGVSQSPRYKVAKRGQDVALRCDPISGHVSLFWYQQALGQGPEFLTYFQNEAQLDKSGLPSDRFFAERPEGSVSTLKIQRTQQEDSAVYLCASSLVAGLGTEAFFGQGTRLTVV.

The chain employs TRBV6-6 and TRBJ2-1; 7 nucleotides align to TRBD2. The CDR3 has 13 amino acids. V lost 7 bases and J lost 7; bases outside the gene matches: 7. Germline values: CDR1 MNHNY, CDR2 SVGAGI (reference sequence). The chain's CDR3 is CASKSPGGNEQFF. The CDR3 DNA sequence: TGTGCCAGCAAGTCACCGGGGGGAAATGAGCAGTTCTTC.

The chain joins TRBV19 to TRBJ2-3; 7 bases are a match to TRBD1. This CDR3 region has 15 residues. V was clipped by 6 bases and J by 7 bases; unmatched bases: 13. Germline CDR1 and CDR2: LNHDA and SQIVND (reference sequence). The CDR3: CASSTLGGTGNTQYF. The CDR3 nucleotides are TGTGCCAGTAGCACCTTAGGGGGCACTGGGAATACGCAGTATTTT. Looking up the rest from reference TRBV19 and TRBJ2-3 gives the full variable domain: DGGITQSPKYLFRKEGQNVTLSCEQNLNHDAMYWYRQDPGQGLRLIYYSQIVNDFQKGDIAEGYSVSREKKESFPLTVTSAQKNPTAFYLCASSTLGGTGNTQYFGPGTRLTVL.

The chain combines TRBV6-5 with TRBJ1-2, with a possible D match to TRBD1 (5 bases). CDR1 is MNHEY and CDR2 is SVGAGI in the germline V gene. This CDR3 is built from 15 residues. Trimming shortened V by 5 bases and J by 4 bases, and 17 bases separated the two germline ends. This CDR3 is CASSQRQGSSYGYTF. CDR3 in DNA: TGTGCCAGCAGTCAGCGTCAGGGAAGTAGCTATGGCTACACCTTC.

This rearrangement joins TRBV19 to TRBJ1-2; D not certain. This CDR3 comprises 16 residues. Germline CDR1 is LNHDA and CDR2 is SQIVND (reference sequence). Trimming removed 9 bases at V and 7 bases at J, with 27 bases between. CDR3 region: CASRPTAWRRLGGYTF. As DNA, the CDR3 is TGTGCCAGCCGCCCGACGGCCTGGAGGAGGTTGGGTGGCTACACCTTC. The full variable domain, completed using reference TRBV19 and TRBJ1-2, is DGGITQSPKYLFRKEGQNVTLSCEQNLNHDAMYWYRQDPGQGLRLIYYSQIVNDFQKGDIAEGYSVSREKKESFPLTVTSAQKNPTAFYLCASRPTAWRRLGGYTFGSGTRLTVV.

This clone occurred once. The rearrangement joins TRBV19 to TRBJ1-5; D is uncertain. Germline V CDR1 and CDR2: LNHDA, SQIVND (reference sequence). CDR3 length: 15 amino acids. V dropped 1 base and J dropped 3 bases, with 10 bases sitting between them. Written as DNA, the CDR3 is TGTGCCAGTAGTATAGTTTCGGGGTTCAATCAGCCCCAGCATTTT. Its translation is CASSIVSGFNQPQHF.

The chain links TRBV7-8 to TRBJ2-6; the D gene is possibly TRBD2 (5 bases). Per germline, CDR1 SGHVS and CDR2 FQNEAQ. V was clipped by 8 bases and J by 0 bases, with 17 bases between them. This CDR3 spans 17 amino acids. CDR3 sequence: CASPPIPGSSGANVLTF. DNA of the CDR3: TGTGCCAGCCCGCCGATACCGGGGAGCTCTGGGGCCAACGTCCTGACTTTC.

This clone was seen a handful of times. The rearrangement joins TRBV29-1 to TRBJ2-5; TRBD2 agrees at 11 bases. With 3 bases clipped from V and 0 bases from J, the junction kept 6 bases outside the gene matches. Germline CDR1 SQVTM, CDR2 ANQGSEA. This CDR3 spans 16 amino acids. CDR3 coding DNA: TGCAGCGTTGACTCTAGCGGGGGGAGCCACCAAGAGACCCAGTACTTC. It yields the protein CSVDSSGGSHQETQYF.

This clone was detected only once. The chain employs TRBV2 and TRBJ1-4; D is ambiguous. The germline gives CDR1 SNHLY, CDR2 FYNNEI. V was pared by 5 bases and J by 4 bases, with 11 bases between. CDR3 length equals 14 residues. Here the CDR3 reads CASSYRVVNEKLFF. The CDR3 coding sequence is TGTGCCAGCAGTTACCGGGTCGTTAATGAAAAACTGTTTTTT.

The genes are TRBV25-1 and TRBJ2-1, with unresolved D. V shed 3 bases and J shed 9 bases, with 18 bases lying between them. Germline lookup yields CDR1 MGHDK and CDR2 SYGVNS. This CDR3 region has 15 residues. CDR3 DNA sequence: TGTGCCAGCAGTGAGTCGACACGAATATATAGTGAGCAGTTCTTC. Translation: CASSESTRIYSEQFF. The full variable domain, in which reference TRBV25-1 and TRBJ2-1 provide the parts outside the CDR3, is EADIYQTPRYLVIGTGKKITLECSQTMGHDKMYWYQQDPGMELHLIHYSYGVNSTEKGDLSSESTVSRIRTEHFPLTLESARPSHTSQYLCASSESTRIYSEQFFGPGTRLTVL.